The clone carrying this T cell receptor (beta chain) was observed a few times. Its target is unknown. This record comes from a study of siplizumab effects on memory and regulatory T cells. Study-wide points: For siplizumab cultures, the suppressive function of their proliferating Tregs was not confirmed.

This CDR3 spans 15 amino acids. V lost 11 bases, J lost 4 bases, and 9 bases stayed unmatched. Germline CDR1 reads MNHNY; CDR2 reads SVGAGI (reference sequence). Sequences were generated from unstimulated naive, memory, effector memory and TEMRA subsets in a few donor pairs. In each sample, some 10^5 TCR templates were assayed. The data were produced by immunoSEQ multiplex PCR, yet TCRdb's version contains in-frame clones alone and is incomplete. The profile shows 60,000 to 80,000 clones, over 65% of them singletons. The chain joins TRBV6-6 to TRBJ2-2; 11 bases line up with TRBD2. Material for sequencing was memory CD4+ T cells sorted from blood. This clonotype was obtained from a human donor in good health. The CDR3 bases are TGTGCCTCCCATCGACTAGCGGGGAGCACCGGGGAGCTGTTTTTT. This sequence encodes CASHRLAGSTGELFF.